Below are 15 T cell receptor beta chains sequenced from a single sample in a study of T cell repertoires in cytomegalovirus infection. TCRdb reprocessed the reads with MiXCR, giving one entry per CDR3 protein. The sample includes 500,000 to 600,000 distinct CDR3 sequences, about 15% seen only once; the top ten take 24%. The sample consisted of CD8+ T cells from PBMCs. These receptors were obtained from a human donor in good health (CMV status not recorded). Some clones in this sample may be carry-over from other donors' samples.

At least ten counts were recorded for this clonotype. CDR3 coding DNA: TGTGCCAGCAGTCTCCGATTATTGAACACTGAAGCTTTCTTT. Protein sequence: CASSLRLLNTEAFF. The V and J genes are TRBV12-3 or TRBV12-4 and TRBJ1-1; D is unresolved. This CDR3 is 14 amino acids long. Trimming stripped 5 bases from V and 0 bases from J, with 10 bases between.

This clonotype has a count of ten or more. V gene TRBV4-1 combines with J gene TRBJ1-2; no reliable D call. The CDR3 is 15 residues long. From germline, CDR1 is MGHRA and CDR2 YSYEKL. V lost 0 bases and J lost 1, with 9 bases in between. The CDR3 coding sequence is TGCGCCAGCAGCCAAGAGGCGGTCCTTAACTATGGCTACACCTTC. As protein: CASSQEAVLNYGYTF.

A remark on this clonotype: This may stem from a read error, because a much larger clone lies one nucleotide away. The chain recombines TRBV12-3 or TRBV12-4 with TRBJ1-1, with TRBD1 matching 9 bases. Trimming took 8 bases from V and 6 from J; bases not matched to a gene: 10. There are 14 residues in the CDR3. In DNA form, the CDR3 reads TGTGCCAGCGGTCCCACAGGGGGCAGATCTGAAGCTTTCTTT. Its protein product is CASGPTGGRSEAFF.

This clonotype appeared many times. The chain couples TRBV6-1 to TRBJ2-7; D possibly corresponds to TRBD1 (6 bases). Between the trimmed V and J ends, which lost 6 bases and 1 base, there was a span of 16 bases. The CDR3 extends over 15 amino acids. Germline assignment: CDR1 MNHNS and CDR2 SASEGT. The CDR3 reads CASRPDLRGSYEQYF. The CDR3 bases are TGTGCCAGCAGGCCTGACTTAAGGGGGTCCTACGAGCAGTACTTC.

The CDR3 DNA is TGTGCCAGCAGAACTTCTACGATCAGGGGACCTATCCGGGGCTACACCTTC. Residues: CASRTSTIRGPIRGYTF. The chain carries TRBV27 and TRBJ1-2; possible D gene TRBD1, 6 bases. Germline V CDR1 and CDR2: MNHEY, SMNVEV (reference sequence). V was shortened by 6 bases and J by 8 bases, with 28 bases between the two germline ends. CDR3 length equals 17 residues.

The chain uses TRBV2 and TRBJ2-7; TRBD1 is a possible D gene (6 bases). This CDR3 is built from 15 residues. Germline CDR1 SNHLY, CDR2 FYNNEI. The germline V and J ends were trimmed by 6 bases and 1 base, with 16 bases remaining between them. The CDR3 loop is CASSHKGDGSYEQYF. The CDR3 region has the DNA TGTGCCAGCAGCCATAAGGGGGACGGGTCCTACGAGCAGTACTTC.

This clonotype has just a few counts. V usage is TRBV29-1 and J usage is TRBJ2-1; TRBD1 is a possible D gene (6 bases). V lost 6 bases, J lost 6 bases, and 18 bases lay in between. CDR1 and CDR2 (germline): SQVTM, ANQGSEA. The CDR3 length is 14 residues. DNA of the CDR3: TGCAGCGTCTTACCAGGGGTGGTGTCCAATGAGCAGTTCTTC. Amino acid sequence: CSVLPGVVSNEQFF.

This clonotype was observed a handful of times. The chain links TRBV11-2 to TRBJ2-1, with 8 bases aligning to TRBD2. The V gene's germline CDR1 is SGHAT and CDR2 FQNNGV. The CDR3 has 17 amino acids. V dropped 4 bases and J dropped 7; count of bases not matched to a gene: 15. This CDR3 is CASSSPTAQRGWNEQFF. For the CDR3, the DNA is TGTGCCAGCAGCTCCCCCACGGCCCAGCGGGGGTGGAATGAGCAGTTCTTC.

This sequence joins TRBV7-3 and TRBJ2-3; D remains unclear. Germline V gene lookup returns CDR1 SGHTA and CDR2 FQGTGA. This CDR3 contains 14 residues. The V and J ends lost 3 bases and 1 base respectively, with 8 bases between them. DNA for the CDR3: TGTGCCAGCAGCTTTGACGGAGGCACAGATACGCAGTATTTT. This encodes CASSFDGGTDTQYF.

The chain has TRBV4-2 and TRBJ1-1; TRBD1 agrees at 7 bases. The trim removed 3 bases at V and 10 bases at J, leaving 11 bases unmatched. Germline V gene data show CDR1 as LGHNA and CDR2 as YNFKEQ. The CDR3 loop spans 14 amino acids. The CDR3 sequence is CASSQGQQNDGAFF. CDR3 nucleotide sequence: TGTGCCAGCAGCCAGGGACAGCAAAATGATGGAGCTTTCTTT.

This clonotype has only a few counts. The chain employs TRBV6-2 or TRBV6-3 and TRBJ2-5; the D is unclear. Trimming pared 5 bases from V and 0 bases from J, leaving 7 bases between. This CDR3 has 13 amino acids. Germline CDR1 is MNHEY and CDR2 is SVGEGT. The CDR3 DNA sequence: TGTGCCAGCAGTAATGAGTACCAAGAGACCCAGTACTTC. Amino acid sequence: CASSNEYQETQYF.

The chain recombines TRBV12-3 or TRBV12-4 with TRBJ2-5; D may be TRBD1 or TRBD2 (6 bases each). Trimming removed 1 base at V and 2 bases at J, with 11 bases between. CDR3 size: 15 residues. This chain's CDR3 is CASSLGRGSQETQYF. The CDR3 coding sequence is TGTGCCAGCAGTTTAGGGAGGGGGTCTCAAGAGACCCAGTACTTC.

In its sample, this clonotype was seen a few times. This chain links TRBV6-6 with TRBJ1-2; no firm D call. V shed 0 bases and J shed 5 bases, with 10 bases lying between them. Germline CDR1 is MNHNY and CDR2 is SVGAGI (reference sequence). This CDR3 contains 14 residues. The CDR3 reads CASSYSGNSYGYTF. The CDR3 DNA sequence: TGTGCCAGCAGTTACTCGGGCAACTCTTATGGCTACACCTTC.

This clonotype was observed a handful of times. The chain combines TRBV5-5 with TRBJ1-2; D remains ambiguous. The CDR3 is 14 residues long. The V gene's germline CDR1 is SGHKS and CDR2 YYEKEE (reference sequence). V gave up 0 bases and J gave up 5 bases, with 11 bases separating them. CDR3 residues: CASSLEAGSYGYTF. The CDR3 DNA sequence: TGTGCCAGCAGCTTGGAGGCTGGAAGTTATGGCTACACCTTC.

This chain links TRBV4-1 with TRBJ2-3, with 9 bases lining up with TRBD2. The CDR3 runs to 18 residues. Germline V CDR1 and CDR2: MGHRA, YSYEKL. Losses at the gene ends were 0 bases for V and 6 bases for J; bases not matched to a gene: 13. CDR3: CASSQEGRLAEEGDTQYF. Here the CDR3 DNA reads TGCGCCAGCAGCCAAGAAGGTCGACTAGCGGAAGAGGGGGATACGCAGTATTTT.